These 8 T cell receptor beta chains were sequenced from one sample in a study of shared clonotypes between healthy human individuals. The protocol was immunoSEQ multiplex PCR, while the TCRdb copy is restricted to in-frame clones and leaves out a portion. The sample lists approximately 2.4 million clones, roughly 95% occurring once. The sample was naive CD4+ T cells sorted from blood. As to subset: CD45RA+ positively selected. All receptors come from a man aged 18 to 29 in good health.

V and J are TRBV5-1 and TRBJ2-5; TRBD2 agrees at 16 bases. The CDR3 has 18 amino acids. With 0 bases clipped from V and 8 bases from J, the junction kept 10 bases outside the gene matches. The germline CDR1 and CDR2 sequences are SGHRS and YFSETQ. The CDR3: CASSLVGLAGGPKITQYF. DNA for the CDR3: TGCGCCAGCAGCTTGGTGGGACTAGCGGGGGGGCCCAAGATAACCCAGTACTTC.

Regarding this clone: Germline and junction disagree at one end, which may indicate a read error. The genes are TRBV7-9 and TRBJ1-2, with D uncertain. Germline CDR1 reads SEHNR; CDR2 reads FQNEAQ (reference sequence). CDR3 length: 13 residues. The DNA for the CDR3 is TGTGCCAGCAGCTTAGGGGCCGACTATGGCTATACCTTC. Residues: CASSLGADYGYTF.

This chain uses TRBV5-5 with TRBJ2-3; D remains unclear. Germline V gene lookup returns CDR1 SGHKS and CDR2 YYEKEE (reference sequence). This CDR3 contains 13 residues. Trimming pared 4 bases from V and 1 base from J, leaving 7 bases between. CDR3 sequence (DNA): TGTGCCAGCAGCCACCCGGGCACAGATACGCAGTATTTT. Residues: CASSHPGTDTQYF. Full variable domain (outside the CDR3, taken from reference TRBV5-5 and TRBJ2-3): DAGVTQSPTHLIKTRGQQVTLRCSPISGHKSVSWYQQVLGQGPQFIFQYYEKEERGRGNFPDRFSARQFPNYSSELNVNALLLGDSALYLCASSHPGTDTQYFGPGTRLTVL.

The rearrangement uses TRBV2 and TRBJ2-1; no clear D. CDR3 length: 12 residues. Between the trimmed V and J ends, which lost 6 bases and 7 bases, there was a span of 10 bases. Looked up from germline, CDR1 is SNHLY and CDR2 is FYNNEI. The CDR3 reads CASSTDLNEQFF. The CDR3 DNA reads as TGTGCCAGCAGCACTGACCTGAATGAGCAGTTCTTC.

This clone has only one observation. At the DNA level, this CDR3 is encoded by other sequences in the same sample as well. The CDR3 DNA reads as TGCGCCAGCAGCTCCTTGACTAGCGGGAACACAGATACGCAGTATTTT. Protein: CASSSLTSGNTDTQYF. The gene calls are TRBV5-1 and TRBJ2-3, with 11 bases that match TRBD2. The V and J ends lost 3 bases and 2 bases, in that order; junction bases with no gene match: 5. The CDR3 is 16 amino acids. CDR1 and CDR2 (germline): SGHRS, YFSETQ. Based on the CDR3 plus reference TRBV5-1 and TRBJ2-3, the full variable domain is KAGVTQTPRYLIKTRGQQVTLSCSPISGHRSVSWYQQTPGQGLQFLFEYFSETQRNKGNFPGRFSGRQFSNSRSEMNVSTLELGDSALYLCASSSLTSGNTDTQYFGPGTRLTVL.

This sequence joins TRBV28 and TRBJ1-4; the D gene is possibly TRBD1 (5 bases). V dropped 6 bases and J dropped 8 bases, with 19 bases sitting between them. Germline V CDR1 and CDR2: MDHEN, SYDVKM. This CDR3 has 15 residues. CDR3 region: CASSRTAGGNEKLFF. In DNA, the CDR3 is TGTGCCAGCAGCCGCACGGCGGGGGGAAACGAAAAACTGTTTTTT.

The V gene is TRBV25-1, the J gene TRBJ2-5, with 16 bases aligning to TRBD2. The CDR3 has 17 amino acids. CDR1 MGHDK and CDR2 SYGVNS come from the germline V gene. Trimming removed 2 bases from V and 3 bases from J; junction bases left unmatched: 3. CDR3 nucleotide sequence: TGTGCCAGCAGTGAAGGGACTAGCGGGGGGGCCGAAGAGACCCAGTACTTC. This codes for CASSEGTSGGAEETQYF.

The sample holds one count of this clone. The chain joins TRBV14 to TRBJ2-5; no reliable D call. The CDR3 consists of 13 residues. Trimming removed 3 bases at V and 5 bases at J, with 10 bases between. From germline, CDR1 is SGHDN and CDR2 FVKESK. The CDR3 spells CASSQGFMETQYF. Here the CDR3 DNA reads TGTGCCAGCAGCCAGGGTTTCATGGAGACCCAGTACTTC.